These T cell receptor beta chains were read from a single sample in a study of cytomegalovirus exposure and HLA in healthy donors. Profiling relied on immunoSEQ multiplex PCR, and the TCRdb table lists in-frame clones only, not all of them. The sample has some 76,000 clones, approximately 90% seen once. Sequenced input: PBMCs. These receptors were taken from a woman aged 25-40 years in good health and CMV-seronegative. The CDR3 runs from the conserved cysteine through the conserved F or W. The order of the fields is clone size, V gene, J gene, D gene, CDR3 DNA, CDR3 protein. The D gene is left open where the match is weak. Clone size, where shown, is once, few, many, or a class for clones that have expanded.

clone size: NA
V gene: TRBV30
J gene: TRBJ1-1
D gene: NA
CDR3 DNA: TGTGCCTGGAGCCGGAGCAGGAACACTGAAGCTTTCTTT
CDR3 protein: CAWSRSRNTEAFF

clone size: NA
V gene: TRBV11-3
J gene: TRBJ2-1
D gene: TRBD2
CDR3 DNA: TGTGCCAGCGGACGGTCGGGAGGGTGGAATGAGCAGTTCTTC
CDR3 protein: CASGRSGGWNEQFF

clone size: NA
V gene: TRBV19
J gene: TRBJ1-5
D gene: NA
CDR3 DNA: TGTGCCAGTAGCCCGGGTGGGTGGCATAGCAATCAGCCCCAGCATTTT
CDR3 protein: CASSPGGWHSNQPQHF

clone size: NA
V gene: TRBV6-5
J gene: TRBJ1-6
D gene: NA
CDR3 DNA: TGTGCCAGCAGTTACCCTCCAGCCGGGGTGAATTCACCCCTCCACTTT
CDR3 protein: CASSYPPAGVNSPLHF

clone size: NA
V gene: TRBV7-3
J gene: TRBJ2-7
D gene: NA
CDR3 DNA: TGTGCCAGCAGCTTAAGCGCCGACAACGAGCAGTACTTC
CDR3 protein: CASSLSADNEQYF

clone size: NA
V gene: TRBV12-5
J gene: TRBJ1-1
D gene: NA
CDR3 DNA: TGTGCTCCTTGGGCAGAATCCCCTGAAGCTTTCTTT
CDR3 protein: CAPWAESPEAFF

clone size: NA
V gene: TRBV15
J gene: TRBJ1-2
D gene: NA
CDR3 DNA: TGTGCCACCAGCCGAACTGCCTTAGGCTACACCTTC
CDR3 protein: CATSRTALGYTF

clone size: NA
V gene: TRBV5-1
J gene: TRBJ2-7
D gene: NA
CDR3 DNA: TGCGCCAGCAGCCACGGACGGGAAGACGAGCAGTACTTC
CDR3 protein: CASSHGREDEQYF

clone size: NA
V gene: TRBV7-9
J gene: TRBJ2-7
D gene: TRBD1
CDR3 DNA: TGTTCCAGCAGCGGACCGGACAGGGCCGGCGGGCAGTACTTC
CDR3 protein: CSSSGPDRAGGQYF

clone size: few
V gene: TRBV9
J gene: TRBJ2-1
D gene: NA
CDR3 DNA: TGTGCCAGCAGCGTAGCTGGAGGAACGGGCCCCGCCAATGAGCAGTTCTTC
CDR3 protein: CASSVAGGTGPANEQFF

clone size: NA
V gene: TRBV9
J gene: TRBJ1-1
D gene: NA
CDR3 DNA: TGTGCCAGCAGCCAGGGGAATGCGAACACTGAAGCTTTCTTT
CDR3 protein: CASSQGNANTEAFF

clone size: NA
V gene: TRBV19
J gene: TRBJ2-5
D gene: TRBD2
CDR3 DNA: TGTGCCAGTAGTAGGACTAGCAGACTGTACCAAGAGACCCAGTACTTC
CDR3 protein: CASSRTSRLYQETQYF

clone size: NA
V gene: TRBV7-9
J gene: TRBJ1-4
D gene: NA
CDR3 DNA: TGTTCCAGCAGCCCCCGGGAGGGCGGGGAAAAACTGTTTTTT
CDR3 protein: CSSSPREGGEKLFF

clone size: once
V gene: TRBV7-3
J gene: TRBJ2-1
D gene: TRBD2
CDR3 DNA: TGTGCCAGCAGCTTAATAGCGGGAGCCTACAATGAGCAGTTCTTC
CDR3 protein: CASSLIAGAYNEQFF

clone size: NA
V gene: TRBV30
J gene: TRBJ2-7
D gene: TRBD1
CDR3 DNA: TGTGCTTGGGCCGGACAGGGACCCTACGAGCAGTACTTC
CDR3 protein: CAWAGQGPYEQYF

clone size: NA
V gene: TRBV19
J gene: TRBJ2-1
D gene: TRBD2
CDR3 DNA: TGTGCCAGTAGTCCCCTTAGCGGGAGGGCTAGTGAGCAGTTCTTC
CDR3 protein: CASSPLSGRASEQFF

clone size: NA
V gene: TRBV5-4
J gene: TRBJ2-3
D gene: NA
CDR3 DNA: TGTGCCAGCAGCTTAATTGCTGGAGTGGATACGCAGTATTTT
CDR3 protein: CASSLIAGVDTQYF

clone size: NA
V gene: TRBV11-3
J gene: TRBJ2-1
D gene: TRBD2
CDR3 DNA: TGTGCCAGCAGCTTAGATGGCCCCGGGACTAGCCGTATCCACAATGAGCAGTTCTTC
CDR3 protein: CASSLDGPGTSRIHNEQFF

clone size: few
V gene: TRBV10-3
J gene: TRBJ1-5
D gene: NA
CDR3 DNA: TGTGCCATCAGTGCCAAGAGGGATCAGCCCCAGCATTTT
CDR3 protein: CAISAKRDQPQHF

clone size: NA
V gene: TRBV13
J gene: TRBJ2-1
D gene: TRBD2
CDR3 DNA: TGTGCCAGCAGCTCCACAAGGGCGGTAGCGGGAGGGGCTAATGAGCAGTTCTTC
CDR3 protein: CASSSTRAVAGGANEQFF

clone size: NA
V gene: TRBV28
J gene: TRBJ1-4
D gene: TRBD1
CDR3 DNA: TGTGCCAGCACCCCCTCGGACAGGGCGGGTGAAAAACTGTTTTTT
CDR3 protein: CASTPSDRAGEKLFF